Below, 10 T cell receptor beta chains from the same sample are listed, as sequenced in a study of blood T cells in healthy people across ages (dated by TCRdb to between 2014 and 2017). Receptors were amplified or captured by 5' RACE. Sequencing instrument: Illumina HiSeq 2500. The second PCR ran for about 6 to 12 cycles and used a J-beta primer mix along with a sample-barcoded 5' primer. TCRdb reanalyzed the raw reads on its own, using fastp at Q25 for trimming and MiXCR for clone calling, and kept in-frame beta chains. Rows are combined by CDR3 protein, so each entry shows the most common genes and DNA. The sample table shows about 1.1 million distinct CDR3 sequences, and approximately 38% are seen once. The ten largest clones represent under 15% of the sample. The sequencing input was blood. All receptors come from a man younger than 30 in good health.

The rearrangement joins TRBV11-1 to TRBJ2-3; D is possibly TRBD1 or TRBD2 (5 bases each). This CDR3 is built from 13 residues. V lost 3 bases, J lost 8 bases, and 12 bases lay in between. The germline V gene encodes CDR1 SGHAT and CDR2 FQDESV (reference sequence). The CDR3 nucleotides read TGTGCCAGCAGCTTCCGGGACCCAGCTACGCAGTATTTT. Translation: CASSFRDPATQYF.

In this sample, this clonotype turned up a few times. The genes are TRBV27 and TRBJ1-5, with unresolved D. The CDR3 loop spans 10 amino acids. The ends were cut back, 8 bases at V and 7 bases at J, with 6 bases in the middle. Germline CDR1 and CDR2: MNHEY and SMNVEV (reference sequence). The CDR3 protein is CASGSQPQHF. The CDR3 DNA sequence: TGTGCCAGCGGAAGCCAGCCCCAGCATTTT.

A word on this clonotype: A clone one base away is much larger, so this may be a read error. The chain is built from TRBV20-1 and TRBJ2-1; 7 nucleotides match TRBD1. The J call may be incorrect, as the DNA end agrees better with TRBJ2-7. In germline, CDR1 is DFQATT, CDR2 SNEGSKA (reference sequence). The length of the CDR3 is 14 residues. The CDR3 sequence is CSAAAQGNYNEQYF. Written as DNA, the CDR3 is TGCAGTGCTGCAGCACAGGGGAACTACAATGAGCAGTACTTC.

The chain links TRBV9 to TRBJ1-2; D is possibly TRBD1 (6 bases). CDR1 is SGDLS and CDR2 is YYNGEE in the germline V gene. The CDR3 sequence is 13 residues long. Trimming pared 3 bases from V and 6 bases from J, leaving 12 bases between. The CDR3 region has the DNA TGTGCCAGCAGCGGCGTTGAGGGGGATGGCTACACCTTC. It translates to CASSGVEGDGYTF.

The table lists this clonotype with a few counts. The chain is built from TRBV6-6 and TRBJ2-2; weak D call: TRBD2 (7 bases). Per the germline V gene, CDR1 is MNHNY and CDR2 is SVGAGI (reference sequence). V lost 1 base and J lost 7, with 16 bases in between. This CDR3 spans 16 amino acids. In DNA, the CDR3 is TGTGCCAGCAGTTACTGGCGGGGGCCCTCGATCGGGGAGCTGTTTTTT. Amino acid sequence: CASSYWRGPSIGELFF.

The V and J genes are TRBV10-3 and TRBJ2-3; D call uncertain. Germline values: CDR1 ENHRY, CDR2 SYGVKD. The CDR3 has 14 amino acids. The ends were cut back, 10 bases at V and 1 base at J, with 15 bases in the middle. CDR3 DNA sequence: TGTGCCACCTCTATGGGTTCCGGCACAGATACGCAGTATTTT. Translated: CATSMGSGTDTQYF.

V and J are TRBV5-6 and TRBJ2-3; D is ambiguous. The CDR3 length is 16 residues. Germline values: CDR1 SGHDT, CDR2 YYEEEE. The V end lost 1 base, the J end lost 0 bases, and 12 bases lay between the germline ends. CDR3 sequence (DNA): TGTGCCAGCAGCTTGAGCCCGCTACGTAGCACAGATACGCAGTATTTT. This gives the protein CASSLSPLRSTDTQYF.

This sequence joins TRBV20-1 and TRBJ2-1; TRBD1 matches 7 bases. The germline gives CDR1 DFQATT, CDR2 SNEGSKA (reference sequence). The V gene end was trimmed by 5 bases and the J gene end by 0 bases; junction bases not matched to a gene: 4. The length of the CDR3 is 14 residues. CDR3 sequence: CSAGTASSYNEQFF. The CDR3 DNA follows: TGCAGTGCTGGGACAGCGAGCTCCTACAATGAGCAGTTCTTC.

The chain is built from TRBV20-1 and TRBJ2-1; D may be TRBD2 (6 bases). V lost 5 bases to trimming and J lost 7 bases, with 18 bases between them. CDR1 DFQATT and CDR2 SNEGSKA come from the germline V gene (reference sequence). The CDR3 consists of 14 residues. This chain's CDR3 is CSARGSVGGNEQFF. The CDR3, as DNA: TGCAGTGCTCGGGGGTCGGTTGGCGGAAATGAGCAGTTCTTC.

The J gene is TRBJ1-2, the V gene TRBV9; TRBD1 matches 7 bases. Germline V CDR1 and CDR2: SGDLS, YYNGEE. This CDR3 has 15 amino acids. V lost 0 bases to trimming and J lost 5 bases; unmatched junction nucleotides: 7. CDR3 protein: CASSVGSAGGYGYTF. The CDR3 DNA follows: TGTGCCAGCAGCGTAGGAAGCGCAGGGGGATATGGCTACACCTTC.